This passage covers 8 T cell receptor beta chains from one sample sequenced in a study of blood T cell repertoires in COVID-19. Profiled with immunoSEQ multiplex PCR; TCRdb holds only in-frame clones, not every one. Of 95,000 to 130,000 clones in the sample, approximately 82% were seen once. The sample comprised peripheral blood. Receptor source: a man aged 70 or older with active or convalescent COVID-19.

For the CDR3, the DNA is TGTGCCAGTATCCGGACTAGCGGGAGTGGGGAGACCCAGTACTTC. Protein sequence: CASIRTSGSGETQYF. The chain uses TRBV19 and TRBJ2-5; TRBD2 matches at 13 bases. The germline gives CDR1 LNHDA, CDR2 SQIVND (reference sequence). The CDR3 has 15 amino acids. The V segment lost 7 bases and the J segment 5 bases; nucleotides outside the gene matches: 7.

The gene calls are TRBV7-2 and TRBJ1-2; D is unresolved. CDR1 is SGHTA and CDR2 is FQGNSA in the germline V gene. Trimming pared 2 bases from V and 0 bases from J, leaving 7 bases between. The CDR3 loop spans 14 amino acids. CDR3 sequence reads: CASSLIRSNYGYTF. The CDR3 coding sequence is TGTGCCAGCAGCTTAATCAGGTCTAACTATGGCTACACCTTC.

This clone was detected only once. V gene TRBV6-5 combines with J gene TRBJ2-3; a possible D gene is TRBD1 (5 bases). The length of the CDR3 is 12 residues. Trimming pared 8 bases from V and 0 bases from J, leaving 6 bases between. The germline V gene has CDR1 MNHEY and CDR2 SVGAGI. The CDR3 sequence is CASWTSTDTQYF. For the CDR3, the DNA is TGTGCCAGCTGGACAAGCACAGATACGCAGTATTTT.

The V gene is TRBV6-2 or TRBV6-3, the J gene TRBJ2-3; a weak D match, TRBD2 (6 bases). The CDR3 has 15 residues. Looked up from germline, CDR1 is MNHEY and CDR2 is SVGEGT. Trimming took off 3 bases at V and 2 bases at J, with 12 bases between the two ends. In nucleotides, the CDR3 is TGTGCCAGCAGTTATCTGCGGGGATCCACAGATACGCAGTATTTT. The encoded protein is CASSYLRGSTDTQYF.

This clone was seen just once. The chain joins TRBV19 to TRBJ2-5; possibly TRBD1 or TRBD2 for D (6 bases each). The germline V gene has CDR1 LNHDA and CDR2 SQIVND (reference sequence). V gave up 5 bases and J gave up 4 bases, with 17 bases separating them. The CDR3 is 15 residues long. For the CDR3, the DNA is TGTGCCAGTAGTCTAGGAGGGGGTATGGGAGAGACCCAGTACTTC. Translated: CASSLGGGMGETQYF. The complete variable domain, with remaining parts taken from reference TRBV19 and TRBJ2-5, reads DGGITQSPKYLFRKEGQNVTLSCEQNLNHDAMYWYRQDPGQGLRLIYYSQIVNDFQKGDIAEGYSVSREKKESFPLTVTSAQKNPTAFYLCASSLGGGMGETQYFGPGTRLLVL.

This clone appeared a single time. The chain combines TRBV3-1 (or the pseudogene TRBV3-2) with TRBJ2-7; 7 nucleotides align to TRBD1. The CDR3 consists of 15 residues. V trimming: 3 bases; J trimming: 0 bases; junction bases outside the gene matches: 5. Germline V lookup: CDR1 LGHDT, CDR2 YNNKEL (reference sequence). The CDR3 reads CASSHNRGSSYEQYF. CDR3 bases: TGTGCCAGCAGCCATAACAGGGGATCCTCCTACGAGCAGTACTTC.

This clone was seen once. The V call is TRBV5-1, the J call TRBJ2-5; 9 nucleotides align to TRBD2. Trimming at V came to 0 bases and at J to 3 bases, leaving 6 bases not matched to a gene. This CDR3 contains 16 residues. CDR1 is SGHRS, CDR2 YFSETQ, per germline. CDR3 in DNA: TGCGCCAGCAGCTTGGCTGCTGGGACTAGCAAAGAGACCCAGTACTTC. Translated: CASSLAAGTSKETQYF.

This chain links TRBV18 with TRBJ1-2, with 7 bases fitting TRBD1. From germline, CDR1 is KGHSH and CDR2 LQKENI. CDR3 length: 15 amino acids. The V and J ends lost 5 bases and 8 bases, in that order; junction bases with no gene match: 14. The CDR3 coding sequence is TGTGCCAGCTCAAATCAAGGGGGCGCAAACATAGGCTACACCTTC. Translated: CASSNQGGANIGYTF.